The present TCR beta chain was sequenced within a study of identical twins. This clonotype has a count of ten or more. Trimming stripped 5 bases from V and 1 base from J, with 12 bases between. CDR1 is SGHRS and CDR2 is YFSETQ in the germline V gene. The CDR3 has 14 amino acids. TCRdb ran MiXCR on the 5' RACE reads and lists one entry per CDR3 protein. The repertoire consists of under 1 million distinct CDR3 sequences, with about 12% occurring once and the leading ten covering around 1.5%. Another study also made use of these data, one on yellow fever vaccine responses in identical twins.

Sequenced: PBMCs. The clonotype originates from a young woman in good health. The chain has TRBV5-1 and TRBJ1-1; tentatively, D is TRBD1 (6 bases). The CDR3 reads CASRGRGENTEAFF. The DNA of the CDR3 is TGCGCCAGCAGAGGCAGGGGTGAGAACACTGAAGCTTTCTTT. The full variable domain, its missing parts supplied by reference TRBV5-1 and TRBJ1-1, is KAGVTQTPRYLIKTRGQQVTLSCSPISGHRSVSWYQQTPGQGLQFLFEYFSETQRNKGNFPGRFSGRQFSNSRSEMNVSTLELGDSALYLCASRGRGENTEAFFGQGTRLTVV.